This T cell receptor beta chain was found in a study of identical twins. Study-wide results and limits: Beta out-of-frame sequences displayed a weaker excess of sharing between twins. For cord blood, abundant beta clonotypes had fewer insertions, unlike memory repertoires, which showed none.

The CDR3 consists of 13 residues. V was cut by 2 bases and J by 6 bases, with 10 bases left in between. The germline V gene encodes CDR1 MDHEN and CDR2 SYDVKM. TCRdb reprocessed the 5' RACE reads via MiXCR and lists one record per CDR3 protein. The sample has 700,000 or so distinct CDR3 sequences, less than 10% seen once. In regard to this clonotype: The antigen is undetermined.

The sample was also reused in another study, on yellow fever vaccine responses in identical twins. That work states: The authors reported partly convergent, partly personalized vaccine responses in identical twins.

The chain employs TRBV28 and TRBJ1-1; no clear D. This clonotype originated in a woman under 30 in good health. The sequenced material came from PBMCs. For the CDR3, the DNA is TGTGCCAGCAGTTTAGTAGGCCTTCCTGAAGCTTTCTTT. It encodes CASSLVGLPEAFF.